The 28 T cell receptor beta chains presented below share a single source sample, sequenced in a study of shared clonotypes between healthy human individuals (dated by TCRdb to 2020 to 2022). For the CD8 naive samples, CD45RO-negative cells were positively selected for CCR7, yielding a CD45RA+CCR7+ population from which TemRA cells were excluded. The library was generated by the immunoSEQ multiplex PCR assay. TCRdb obtained this table from immuneACCESS and retained in-frame rearrangements with V and J assigned. These tables miss some clones; where compared with another copy, unresolved V genes account for less than half of the shortfall, and the remainder is unexplained. Here the sample has 2 million or so clones; over 85% occur a single time. The top ten clonotypes cover 0.85% to 1.3% of the sample. The sample was naive CD8+ T cells sorted from blood. The cell subset or site label of this sample denotes: CD45RA+CCR7+. The source of these receptors is a man younger than 30 in good health.

This chain connects TRBV28 to TRBJ2-3; 7 bases fit TRBD2. The J segment lost 5 bases and the V segment lost 4 bases, leaving 12 bases of the junction unmatched. The CDR3 is 16 amino acids. Germline V gene sequence: CDR1 MDHEN, CDR2 SYDVKM. The CDR3 loop reads CASSSPGLTGLDTQYF. CDR3 sequence (DNA): TGTGCCAGCAGTTCACCGGGACTAACGGGACTAGATACGCAGTATTTT.

The chain carries TRBV10-1 and TRBJ2-5; 11 bases align to TRBD2. V was pared by 7 bases and J by 6 bases, with 13 bases of the junction left unmatched. The CDR3 spans 16 residues. The V gene's germline CDR1 is WNHNN and CDR2 SYGVQD (reference sequence). The CDR3 protein is CASNPFSASGRKTQYF. The CDR3, as DNA: TGCGCCAGCAACCCATTTTCAGCTAGCGGGAGGAAGACCCAGTACTTC.

The chain is built from TRBV10-2 and TRBJ2-1, with 9 bases matching TRBD1. Trimming took 2 bases from V and 7 from J; bases not matched to a gene: 6. The germline V gene encodes CDR1 WSHSY and CDR2 SAAADI. The CDR3 loop spans 15 amino acids. In DNA form, the CDR3 reads TGCGCCAGCAGTGAGGCAGGACAGGGGACGAATGAGCAGTTCTTC. It yields the protein CASSEAGQGTNEQFF.

The chain recombines TRBV5-1 with TRBJ2-2; D is ambiguous. This CDR3 is 11 amino acids long. Trimming removed 0 bases from V and 11 bases from J, with 5 bases in between. In germline, CDR1 is SGHRS, CDR2 YFSETQ. This CDR3 is CASSLAYELFF. CDR3 nucleotide sequence: TGCGCCAGCAGCTTGGCGTATGAGCTGTTTTTT.

The V call is TRBV11-2, the J call TRBJ2-7; D is uncertain. The CDR3 has 16 residues. Germline V gene data show CDR1 as SGHAT and CDR2 as FQNNGV. Between the trimmed V and J ends, which lost 0 bases and 4 bases, there was a span of 16 bases. In nucleotides, the CDR3 is TGTGCCAGCAGCTTAGATCCTCCGGAGTCGGGTTACGAGCAGTACTTC. Its translation: CASSLDPPESGYEQYF.

V and J are TRBV7-9 and TRBJ1-4, with D unclear. Per the germline V gene, CDR1 is SEHNR and CDR2 is FQNEAQ (reference sequence). This CDR3 has 14 amino acids. Trimming cost V 5 bases and J 8 bases, with 15 bases left between them. CDR3 loop: CASSATSGAEKLFF. As DNA, the CDR3 is TGTGCCAGCAGCGCAACCTCAGGCGCGGAAAAACTGTTTTTT.

The rearrangement joins TRBV4-1 to TRBJ1-1, with D tentatively TRBD1 (5 bases). The CDR3 spans 13 residues. CDR1 and CDR2 (germline): MGHRA, YSYEKL. Trimming shortened V by 5 bases and J by 9 bases, and 16 bases separated the two germline ends. CDR3 bases: TGCGCCAGCAGCTACATAGGGACTGGAAAAGCTTTCTTT. It yields the protein CASSYIGTGKAFF.

The chain carries TRBV2 and TRBJ2-3; D gene ambiguous. This CDR3 spans 16 amino acids. The germline V and J ends were trimmed by 4 bases and 1 base, with 15 bases remaining between them. Per the germline V gene, CDR1 is SNHLY and CDR2 is FYNNEI. The DNA of the CDR3 is TGTGCCAGCAGTGCTGACCAGGCCTTGGGCACAGATACGCAGTATTTT. Translating it yields CASSADQALGTDTQYF.

The chain employs TRBV6-1 and TRBJ2-7; 7 bases fit TRBD2. The CDR3 extends over 16 amino acids. Germline V gene sequence: CDR1 MNHNS, CDR2 SASEGT. Unmatched junction bases numbered 7, after V lost 2 bases and J lost 0 bases. The CDR3 here is CASSERGEGTSYEQYF. In nucleotides, the CDR3 is TGTGCCAGCAGTGAAAGAGGGGAGGGTACCTCCTACGAGCAGTACTTC.

The chain is built from TRBV18 and TRBJ2-4; perhaps TRBD1 as D (5 bases). This CDR3 is built from 16 residues. Deletions cut 0 bases from V and 8 bases from J, with 17 bases between. Germline-derived CDR1 and CDR2 are KGHSH and LQKENI. The DNA for the CDR3 is TGTGCCAGCTCACCACCGAAGGGAAGGGGTATCGACATTCAGTACTTC. Translating gives CASSPPKGRGIDIQYF.

The chain links TRBV11-3 to TRBJ2-3; no definite D call. This CDR3 spans 15 amino acids. The germline gives CDR1 SGHNT, CDR2 YENEEA. V dropped 0 bases and J dropped 6 bases, with 13 bases sitting between them. This CDR3 is CASSLDYRLADTQYF. As DNA, the CDR3 is TGTGCCAGCAGCTTAGATTATAGATTGGCGGATACGCAGTATTTT.

The chain carries TRBV7-9 and TRBJ1-3; TRBD1 might be the D (6 bases). Trimming took off 5 bases at V and 0 bases at J, with 20 bases between the two ends. Germline V gene data show CDR1 as SEHNR and CDR2 as FQNEAQ (reference sequence). The CDR3 totals 18 residues. The CDR3 coding sequence is TGTGCCAGCAGCCCCCAGATGTGGGGGCACAGCTCTGGAAACACCATATATTTT. It specifies CASSPQMWGHSSGNTIYF.

V is TRBV27 and J is TRBJ2-5, with unresolved D. In germline, CDR1 is MNHEY, CDR2 SMNVEV (reference sequence). This CDR3 comprises 12 residues. The V end was cut by 2 bases, the J end by 1 base, with 2 bases between. The CDR3 reads CASSLLQETQYF. The CDR3 bases are TGTGCCAGCAGTTTACTCCAAGAGACCCAGTACTTC.

The chain joins TRBV6-5 to TRBJ2-7; 11 nucleotides agree with TRBD1. The CDR3 sequence is 14 residues long. V lost 2 bases, J lost 7 bases, and 4 bases stayed unmatched. The V gene's germline CDR1 is MNHEY and CDR2 SVGAGI. CDR3 DNA sequence: TGTGCCAGCAGTTACGGACAGGGGGCGAGGGAGCAGTACTTC. It yields the protein CASSYGQGAREQYF.

A word on this clone: In the same sample, other DNA sequences code for this CDR3. V is TRBV6-5 and J is TRBJ2-2; D remains ambiguous. The germline gives CDR1 MNHEY, CDR2 SVGAGI. This CDR3 spans 14 amino acids. Trimming left V 2 bases short and J 1 base short, with 5 bases between. This CDR3 is CASSYALNTGELFF. Here the CDR3 DNA reads TGTGCCAGCAGTTACGCACTGAACACCGGGGAGCTGTTTTTT.

The V and J genes are TRBV6-5 and TRBJ2-1; 10 nucleotides align to TRBD2. The germline CDR1 and CDR2 sequences are MNHEY and SVGAGI. V trimming: 6 bases; J trimming: 5 bases; junction bases outside the gene matches: 7. The CDR3 has 15 amino acids. The CDR3 bases are TGTGCCAGCAGCCCCACTAGCGGGATGAACAATGAGCAGTTCTTC. It translates to CASSPTSGMNNEQFF.

This chain connects TRBV10-3 to TRBJ1-4; maybe TRBD1 (5 bases). V lost 6 bases, J lost 0 bases, and 5 bases lay in between. The CDR3 is 13 amino acids. Germline-derived CDR1 and CDR2 are ENHRY and SYGVKD. This CDR3 reads CAIRGATNEKLFF. The CDR3 nucleotides are TGTGCCATCAGGGGGGCAACTAATGAAAAACTGTTTTTT.

The chain is built from TRBV14 and TRBJ2-7; D assignment may be TRBD1 or TRBD2 (6 bases each). V lost 1 base and J 0 bases, leaving 10 bases between the germline ends. The CDR3 has 15 residues. CDR1 SGHDN and CDR2 FVKESK come from the germline V gene. DNA of the CDR3: TGTGCCAGCAGCCAAGTGGGGGGCAGCTCCTACGAGCAGTACTTC. It specifies CASSQVGGSSYEQYF.

V gene TRBV5-1 combines with J gene TRBJ2-2, with D tentatively TRBD2 (5 bases). The CDR3 sequence is 13 residues long. Trimming took 0 bases from V and 9 from J, leaving 9 bases between them. Germline lookup yields CDR1 SGHRS and CDR2 YFSETQ. DNA for the CDR3: TGCGCCAGCAGCTTGGACGAGGGTCGGGAGCTGTTTTTT. It specifies CASSLDEGRELFF.

The gene calls are TRBV6-5 and TRBJ2-7; maybe TRBD1 (8 bases). The CDR3 is 11 residues long. In germline, CDR1 is MNHEY, CDR2 SVGAGI. The V gene lost 5 bases and the J gene lost 9 bases, with 11 bases spanning the gap. In DNA form, the CDR3 reads TGTGCCAGCAGTAGCGGGACAGGGCAGTACTTC. Translated, it gives CASSSGTGQYF.

In this sample, this clone turned up once. The V and J genes are TRBV27 and TRBJ2-7; possible D gene TRBD2, 7 bases. V shed 0 bases and J shed 2 bases, with 17 bases lying between them. The CDR3 extends over 17 amino acids. Germline V gives CDR1 MNHEY, CDR2 SMNVEV (reference sequence). The CDR3 loop reads CASSLSPGAAGAYEQYF. The CDR3 nucleotides are TGTGCCAGCAGTTTATCCCCGGGGGCGGCGGGGGCCTACGAGCAGTACTTC.

V gene TRBV30 combines with J gene TRBJ2-7; TRBD1 is a possible D gene (6 bases). The V end was cut by 5 bases, the J end by 6 bases, with 11 bases between. This CDR3 contains 11 residues. Germline loops: CDR1 GTSNPN, CDR2 SVGIG (reference sequence). CDR3 protein: CAWAQGGEQYF. The DNA for the CDR3 is TGTGCCTGGGCACAGGGCGGCGAGCAGTACTTC.

V usage is TRBV7-8 and J usage is TRBJ1-2, with 9 nucleotides matching TRBD1. The CDR3 runs 19 residues. V lost 4 bases, J lost 3 bases, and 18 bases stayed unmatched. Per the germline V gene, CDR1 is SGHVS and CDR2 is FQNEAQ. CDR3 amino acids: CASSSSIEVTGGFDYGYTF. The DNA of the CDR3 is TGTGCCAGCAGCTCGTCAATTGAAGTGACAGGGGGTTTTGACTATGGCTACACCTTC.

V is TRBV30 and J is TRBJ2-5; D is ambiguous. Trimming removed 3 bases from V and 0 bases from J, with 5 bases in between. CDR1 is GTSNPN and CDR2 is SVGIG in the germline V gene (reference sequence). The CDR3 length is 12 residues. The CDR3 DNA is TGTGCCTGGAGGGCCTACCAAGAGACCCAGTACTTC. It specifies CAWRAYQETQYF.

The genes are TRBV2 and TRBJ2-5; the D gene is possibly TRBD2 (7 bases). Trimming left V 10 bases short and J 4 bases short, with 13 bases between. Germline assignment: CDR1 SNHLY and CDR2 FYNNEI. This CDR3 spans 12 amino acids. CDR3 DNA sequence: TGTGCCACCGTGGGGGGGCGAGAGACCCAGTACTTC. It is translated as CATVGGRETQYF.

A remark on this clone: Other DNA variants within this sample encode the same CDR3. Here the CDR3 DNA reads TGTGCCAGCAGCCTTACAGGGGGCCAAGAGACCCAGTACTTC. This gives the protein CASSLTGGQETQYF. The chain is built from TRBV6-5 and TRBJ2-5; TRBD1 aligns across 8 bases. The germline V gene has CDR1 MNHEY and CDR2 SVGAGI. The CDR3 is 14 amino acids. The V segment lost 6 bases and the J segment 1 base; nucleotides outside the gene matches: 4.

A note on this clone: In the same sample, other DNA sequences code for this CDR3. The genes are TRBV19 and TRBJ2-7, with D unclear. Germline V gene lookup returns CDR1 LNHDA and CDR2 SQIVND (reference sequence). Trimming removed 5 bases at V and 1 base at J, with 9 bases between. CDR3 length equals 13 residues. The CDR3 DNA sequence: TGTGCCAGTAGTTTATCCGGGTCCTACGAGCAGTACTTC. It encodes CASSLSGSYEQYF. The full variable domain, completed using reference TRBV19 and TRBJ2-7, is DGGITQSPKYLFRKEGQNVTLSCEQNLNHDAMYWYRQDPGQGLRLIYYSQIVNDFQKGDIAEGYSVSREKKESFPLTVTSAQKNPTAFYLCASSLSGSYEQYFGPGTRLTVT.

The V gene is TRBV5-4, the J gene TRBJ2-5, with 8 bases fitting TRBD1. The CDR3 is 14 amino acids. With V trimmed by 4 bases and J by 2 bases, 4 bases remained unmatched. Looked up from germline, CDR1 is SGHNT and CDR2 is YYREEE (reference sequence). CDR3 in DNA: TGTGCCAGCAGCCCGGACAGGGCACAAGAGACCCAGTACTTC. Protein product: CASSPDRAQETQYF.